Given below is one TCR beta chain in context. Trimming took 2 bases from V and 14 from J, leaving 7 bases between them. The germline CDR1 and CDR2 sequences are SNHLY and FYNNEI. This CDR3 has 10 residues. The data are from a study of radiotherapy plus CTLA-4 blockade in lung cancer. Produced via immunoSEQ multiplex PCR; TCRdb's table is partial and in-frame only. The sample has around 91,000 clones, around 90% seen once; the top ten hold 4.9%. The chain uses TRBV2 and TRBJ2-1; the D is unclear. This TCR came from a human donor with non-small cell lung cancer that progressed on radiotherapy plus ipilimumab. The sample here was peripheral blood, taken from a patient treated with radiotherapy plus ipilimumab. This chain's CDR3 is CASSERREFF. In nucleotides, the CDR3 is TGTGCCAGCAGTGAACGTAGAGAGTTCTTC.